Presented here are 11 T cell receptor beta chains from one specimen sequenced in a study of breast tumors, draining lymph nodes, adjacent tissues. TCRdb analysed the multiplex PCR reads with MiXCR anew, one entry per CDR3 protein. The data hold about 14,000 distinct CDR3 sequences, with roughly three fifths observed a single time. Specimen: tumor-adjacent breast tissue. These receptors came from a female donor with breast cancer. Some clones in this sample may be carry-over from other donors' samples.

This clonotype showed up many times. The chain employs TRBV19 and TRBJ2-3; weak D call: TRBD1 (5 bases). The CDR3 spans 15 residues. The germline V gene encodes CDR1 LNHDA and CDR2 SQIVND (reference sequence). Deletions cut 4 bases from V and 1 base from J, with 12 bases between. The CDR3 nucleotides read TGTGCCAGTAGTACTAGGGGTGACGGCACAGATACGCAGTATTTT. Protein product: CASSTRGDGTDTQYF.

This clonotype occurred many times. The chain joins TRBV6-1 to TRBJ2-3, with 8 bases lining up with TRBD2. Germline V gene sequence: CDR1 MNHNS, CDR2 SASEGT. The CDR3 length is 13 residues. V gave up 9 bases and J gave up 7 bases; unmatched junction bases: 9. The CDR3 bases are TGTGCCAGGGGGCACGGGGGGGGAAATACGCAGTATTTT. This gives the protein CARGHGGGNTQYF.

The table lists this clonotype with a few counts. The chain uses TRBV28 and TRBJ2-7; 12 bases are a match to TRBD2. This CDR3 contains 14 residues. The trim removed 5 bases at V and 5 bases at J, leaving 4 bases unmatched. Per germline, CDR1 MDHEN and CDR2 SYDVKM. The CDR3 DNA reads as TGTGCCAGCAGTACCCGGACTAGCGGGAACGAGCAGTACTTC. Its protein is CASSTRTSGNEQYF. Drawing the rest from reference TRBV28 and TRBJ2-7, the complete variable domain is DVKVTQSSRYLVKRTGEKVFLECVQDMDHENMFWYRQDPGLGLRLIYFSYDVKMKEKGDIPEGYSVSREKKERFSLILESASTNQTSMYLCASSTRTSGNEQYFGPGTRLTVT.

The chain links TRBV15 to TRBJ1-5, with a weak D call TRBD1 (5 bases). The V end lost 4 bases, the J end lost 0 bases, and 10 bases lay between the germline ends. Per germline, CDR1 LNHNV and CDR2 YYDKDF (reference sequence). This CDR3 is 15 amino acids long. CDR3 in amino acids: CATSMVRDSNQPQHF. Written as DNA, the CDR3 is TGTGCCACCAGCATGGTCAGGGATAGCAATCAGCCCCAGCATTTT.

This clonotype came up a few times. The V call is TRBV13, the J call TRBJ2-5; TRBD2 might be the D (7 bases). The CDR3 is 14 amino acids. V dropped 9 bases and J dropped 7 bases, with 21 bases sitting between them. CDR1 is PRHDT, CDR2 FYEKMQ, per germline (reference sequence). The CDR3 bases are TGTGCCAGTAGAAGGCGGGGGCAGTGGGGGACCCAGTACTTC. Residues: CASRRRGQWGTQYF.

The chain couples TRBV2 to TRBJ2-3, with TRBD2 matching 14 bases. Losses at the gene ends were 3 bases for V and 3 bases for J; bases not matched to a gene: 8. CDR1 and CDR2 (germline): SNHLY, FYNNEI. The CDR3 length is 18 residues. Here the CDR3 DNA reads TGTGCCAGCAGTGAGGGGGGACTAGCGGGAGATGGGACAGATACGCAGTATTTT. Its translation: CASSEGGLAGDGTDTQYF. The full variable domain, with the rest looked up from reference TRBV2 and TRBJ2-3, is EPEVTQTPSHQVTQMGQEVILRCVPISNHLYFYWYRQILGQKVEFLVSFYNNEISEKSEIFDDQFSVERPDGSNFTLKIRSTKLEDSAMYFCASSEGGLAGDGTDTQYFGPGTRLTVL.

This clonotype was found many times. A read error may account for a junction end that differs from germline. V gene TRBV6-5 combines with J gene TRBJ1-4; D is unclear. Germline V gene data show CDR1 as MNHEY and CDR2 as SVGAGI. The CDR3 has 16 residues. The CDR3 loop reads CASSHSFVWVNEKLFF. The CDR3 DNA reads as TGTGCCAGCAGTCACTCGTTTGTTTGGGTTAATGAAAAACTGTTTTTT.

The gene calls are TRBV11-1 and TRBJ2-1; 10 positions match TRBD2. This CDR3 comprises 15 residues. Trimming at V came to 3 bases and at J to 7 bases, leaving 6 bases not matched to a gene. Per germline, CDR1 SGHAT and CDR2 FQDESV (reference sequence). For the CDR3, the DNA is TGTGCCAGCAGCTTCAGCGGGAGGGCCCATAATGAGCAGTTCTTC. The encoded protein is CASSFSGRAHNEQFF.

Notes on this clonotype: A read error is likely, as this CDR3 ends without the conserved phenylalanine or tryptophan. V gene TRBV11-2 combines with J gene TRBJ2-2, with TRBD2 as a possible D gene (5 bases). Germline V CDR1 and CDR2: SGHAT, FQNNGV. V was trimmed by 5 bases and J by 7 bases, leaving 17 bases between them. CDR3 length: 15 amino acids. CDR3 sequence (DNA): TGTGCCAGCAGCCCCCTAGGAGCGGCAGTCGGGGAGCTGTTTCTT. Its protein product is CASSPLGAAVGELFL.

The chain employs TRBV5-1 and TRBJ2-3; 13 nucleotides match TRBD2. The CDR3 contains 17 residues. Germline assignment: CDR1 SGHRS and CDR2 YFSETQ. V shed 4 bases, J shed 3 bases, and the junction held 8 bases outside the gene matches. The DNA for the CDR3 is TGCGCCAGCAGCCTAGGACTAGCGGGAGATGGGACAGATACGCAGTATTTT. Amino acids: CASSLGLAGDGTDTQYF.

This clonotype was detected ten times or more. One end of the junction fails to match germline, which may point to a read error. This rearrangement joins TRBV25-1 to TRBJ2-2; D is uncertain. CDR1 and CDR2 (germline): MGHDK, SYGVNS. The CDR3 spans 15 residues. Here the CDR3 reads CASSGEVSNSGELFF. The CDR3 coding sequence is TGTGCCAGCAGTGGAGAGGTTTCGAACTCCGGGGAGCTGTTTTTT.